The 18 T cell receptor beta chains in this list originate from one sample, sequenced in a study of Graves' ophthalmopathy and Graves' hyperthyroidism. Scientists amplified the TCR beta CDR3 regions from RNA transcripts. Second-round multiplex PCR followed a first-round RT-PCR using HTBI primers. Via MiXCR, TCRdb re-called the multiplex PCR reads, giving one row per CDR3 protein. Here the sample spans around 1.1 million distinct CDR3 sequences, 35% to 40% being singletons. What was sequenced was peripheral blood or thyroid tissue (not recorded which). The receptors were gathered from an adult man with Graves' hyperthyroidism.

The J gene is TRBJ2-5, the V gene TRBV11-2, with 12 bases lining up with TRBD2. With V trimmed by 8 bases and J by 11 bases, 18 bases remained unmatched. This CDR3 has 16 amino acids. Germline V gene data show CDR1 as SGHAT and CDR2 as FQNNGV. This chain's CDR3 is CASSPPSGGVYNEQYF. Written as DNA, the CDR3 is TGTGCCAGCTCACCCCCTAGCGGGGGGGTCTACAATGAGCAGTACTTC.

The rearrangement uses TRBV25-1 and TRBJ1-5; D may be TRBD1 (5 bases). The CDR3 is 15 amino acids. Germline V gene sequence: CDR1 MGHDK, CDR2 SYGVNS. Trimming stripped 4 bases from V and 1 base from J, with 11 bases between. The CDR3 DNA follows: TGTGCCAGCAGTGGCCGGAGGGACAGCAATCAGCCCCAGCATTTT. It specifies CASSGRRDSNQPQHF.

The chain employs TRBV9 and TRBJ1-2; D not resolved. The CDR3 length is 16 residues. Per germline, CDR1 SGDLS and CDR2 YYNGEE. Trimming removed 4 bases at V and 5 bases at J, with 21 bases between. The CDR3 is CASSSRHVPGSYGYTF. CDR3 DNA: TGTGCCAGCAGCTCCAGACACGTTCCTGGTTCTTATGGCTACACCTTC.

This clonotype was seen many times. The V gene is TRBV24-1, the J gene TRBJ1-1; D might be TRBD1 (5 bases). CDR1 KGHDR and CDR2 SFDVKD come from the germline V gene. The CDR3 is 13 residues long. Trimming cost V 5 bases and J 8 bases, with 14 bases left between them. DNA of the CDR3: TGTGCCACCAGTGCCCCAGGGAATCTGGAAGCTTTCTTT. It is translated as CATSAPGNLEAFF.

The chain recombines TRBV29-1 with TRBJ1-5; D call uncertain. Trimming pared 8 bases from V and 2 bases from J, leaving 10 bases between. CDR1 and CDR2 (germline): SQVTM, ANQGSEA. The CDR3 is 12 residues long. The chain's CDR3 is CSSGLGNQPQHF. The CDR3 DNA follows: TGCAGCAGTGGGTTGGGCAATCAGCCCCAGCATTTT.

The chain has TRBV5-1 and TRBJ2-3; a possible D gene is TRBD1 (5 bases). Per germline, CDR1 SGHRS and CDR2 YFSETQ. Trimming removed 1 base at V and 6 bases at J, with 9 bases between. The CDR3 contains 13 residues. The CDR3 region has the DNA TGCGCCAGCAGCTTGCCAGGGATGGATACGCAGTATTTT. This sequence encodes CASSLPGMDTQYF. Together with reference TRBV5-1 and TRBJ2-3, the CDR3 gives the full variable domain: KAGVTQTPRYLIKTRGQQVTLSCSPISGHRSVSWYQQTPGQGLQFLFEYFSETQRNKGNFPGRFSGRQFSNSRSEMNVSTLELGDSALYLCASSLPGMDTQYFGPGTRLTVL.

The gene calls are TRBV20-1 and TRBJ1-1, with D tentatively TRBD1 (5 bases). The CDR3 contains 14 residues. V dropped 1 base and J dropped 6 bases, with 15 bases sitting between them. Germline V CDR1 and CDR2: DFQATT, SNEGSKA (reference sequence). In DNA form, the CDR3 reads TGCAGTGCTAGAGTGACCATAGGGGTCGCTGAAGCTTTCTTT. Residues: CSARVTIGVAEAFF.

This clonotype was recorded at least ten times. This chain connects TRBV7-9 to TRBJ1-3; 7 bases line up with TRBD1. After removal of 7 bases from V and 0 bases from J, the junction contained 6 bases not matched to a gene. The CDR3 totals 15 residues. Germline V gives CDR1 SEHNR, CDR2 FQNEAQ (reference sequence). CDR3 region: CASNREGASGNTIYF. CDR3 in DNA: TGTGCCAGCAACAGGGAGGGGGCCTCTGGAAACACCATATATTTT.

The chain is built from TRBV6-5 and TRBJ1-2; 8 nucleotides align to TRBD1. The germline CDR1 and CDR2 sequences are MNHEY and SVGAGI. After removal of 0 bases from V and 1 base from J, the junction contained 7 bases not matched to a gene. The length of the CDR3 is 17 residues. The CDR3: CASSYSRQGAVNYGYTF. CDR3 coding DNA: TGTGCCAGCAGTTACTCGAGGCAGGGGGCTGTTAACTATGGCTACACCTTC.

This clonotype was picked up many times. V usage is TRBV7-8 and J usage is TRBJ1-1; D is undetermined. The germline V gene has CDR1 SGHVS and CDR2 FQNEAQ. Trimming cost V 2 bases and J 3 bases, with 16 bases left between them. The CDR3 loop spans 16 amino acids. For the CDR3, the DNA is TGTGCCAGCAGCTTACCCCCGGACGGAAAAGACACTGAAGCTTTCTTT. As protein: CASSLPPDGKDTEAFF.

The chain recombines TRBV6-5 with TRBJ1-1; possible D gene TRBD1, 6 bases. Germline V gene data show CDR1 as MNHEY and CDR2 as SVGAGI. With 1 base removed from V and 1 base from J, the gap between germline ends came to 10 bases. The CDR3 is 15 amino acids. For the CDR3, the DNA is TGTGCCAGCAGTTACTTCGGCAGGGGGAACACTGAAGCTTTCTTT. It encodes CASSYFGRGNTEAFF.

This clonotype was seen many times. The CDR3 sequence is CASSDSGGHGYTF. CDR3 DNA sequence: TGTGCCAGCAGTGACTCCGGGGGCCATGGCTACACCTTC. This sequence joins TRBV6-4 and TRBJ1-2, with D perhaps matching TRBD1 (6 bases). The ends were cut back, 0 bases at V and 6 bases at J, with 8 bases in the middle. The germline V gene has CDR1 MRHNA and CDR2 SNTAGT. The CDR3 spans 13 residues.

This clonotype has a count of ten or more. The chain uses TRBV12-3 or TRBV12-4 and TRBJ1-5; 7 bases fit TRBD1. The CDR3 has 13 amino acids. Trimming at V came to 4 bases and at J to 9 bases, leaving 6 bases not matched to a gene. The CDR3 region has the DNA TGTGCCAGCAGTTCCTGGGACAGTTCGCCCCAGCATTTT. Its protein is CASSSWDSSPQHF.

The chain is built from TRBV24-1 and TRBJ1-1, with 9 bases lining up with TRBD1. Losses at the gene ends were 4 bases for V and 11 bases for J; bases not matched to a gene: 4. CDR1 and CDR2 (germline): KGHDR, SFDVKD. This CDR3 has 12 residues. CDR3 amino acids: CATSESGTGAFF. The DNA for the CDR3 is TGTGCCACCAGTGAGTCCGGGACAGGGGCTTTCTTT.

This rearrangement joins TRBV2 to TRBJ1-2, with TRBD1 identical over 7 bases. CDR3 length equals 14 residues. Trimming took 6 bases from V and 5 from J; bases not matched to a gene: 9. Germline V CDR1 and CDR2: SNHLY, FYNNEI. Written as DNA, the CDR3 is TGTGCCAGCAGGGACTCAGGGGGAAGGTATGGCTACACCTTC. Amino acid sequence: CASRDSGGRYGYTF.

V is TRBV28 and J is TRBJ2-7; 7 positions match TRBD2. There are 14 residues in the CDR3. The germline gives CDR1 MDHEN, CDR2 SYDVKM. Germline trimming cut 6 bases from V and 2 bases from J; bases unmatched to any gene: 7. CDR3: CASRQGGFPYEQYF. The CDR3 region has the DNA TGTGCCAGCAGGCAGGGAGGGTTCCCCTACGAGCAGTACTTC.

At least ten counts were recorded for this clonotype. This chain uses TRBV7-8 with TRBJ2-2; no clear D. V was trimmed by 1 base and J by 4 bases, leaving 7 bases between them. The CDR3 consists of 14 residues. Germline CDR1 SGHVS, CDR2 FQNEAQ. CDR3 in amino acids: CASSLERVTGELFF. The DNA for the CDR3 is TGTGCCAGCAGCTTAGAAAGGGTCACCGGGGAGCTGTTTTTT.

CDR3 in DNA: TGTGCCAGCAGCGCCGATTACAATCAGCCCCAGCATTTT. This gives the protein CASSADYNQPQHF. This rearrangement joins TRBV7-2 to TRBJ1-5, with D unclear. Deletions cut 5 bases from V and 3 bases from J, with 8 bases between. CDR1 and CDR2 (germline): SGHTA, FQGNSA. The CDR3 is made up of 13 amino acids.